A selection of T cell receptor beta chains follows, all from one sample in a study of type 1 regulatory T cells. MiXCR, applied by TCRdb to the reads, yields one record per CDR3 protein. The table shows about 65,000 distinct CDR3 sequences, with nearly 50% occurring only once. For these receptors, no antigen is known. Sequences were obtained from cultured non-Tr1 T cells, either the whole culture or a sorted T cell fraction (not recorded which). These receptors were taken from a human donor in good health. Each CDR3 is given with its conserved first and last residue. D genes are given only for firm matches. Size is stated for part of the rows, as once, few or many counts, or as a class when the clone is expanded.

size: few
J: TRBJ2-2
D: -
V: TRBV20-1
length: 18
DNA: TGCAGTGCTAGAGGACTGCCGGGCTCCCTCGCGAACACCGGGGAGCTGTTTTTT
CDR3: CSARGLPGSLANTGELFF

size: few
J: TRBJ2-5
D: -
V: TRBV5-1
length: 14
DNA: TGCGCCAGCAGCTTGGTTGAGGCGGGGGAGACCCAGTACTTC
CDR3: CASSLVEAGETQYF

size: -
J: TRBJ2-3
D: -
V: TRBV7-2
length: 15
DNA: TGTGCCAGCAGCTTAGCGGGGGTGCTTTGGGTGACGCAGTATTTT
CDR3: CASSLAGVLWVTQYF

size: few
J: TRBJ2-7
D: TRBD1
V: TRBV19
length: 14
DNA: TGTGCCAGTAGTAACCGGGACAGGGGCCACGAGCAGTACTTC
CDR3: CASSNRDRGHEQYF

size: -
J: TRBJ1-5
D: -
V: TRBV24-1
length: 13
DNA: TGTGCCATTCAGCCCCGGAGAGGTCAGCCCCAGCATTTT
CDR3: CAIQPRRGQPQHF

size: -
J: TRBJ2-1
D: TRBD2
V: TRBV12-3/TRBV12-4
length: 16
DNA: TGTGCCAGCAGGCCTCCTACTAGCGGGGGATTGAATGAGCAGTTCTTC
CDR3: CASRPPTSGGLNEQFF

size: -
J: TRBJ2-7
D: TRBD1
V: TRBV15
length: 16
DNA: TGTGCCACCAGCAGTGCCCCCGGACAGGGAACGTACGAGCAGTACTTC
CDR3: CATSSAPGQGTYEQYF

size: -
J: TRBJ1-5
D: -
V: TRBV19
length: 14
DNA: TGTGCCAGTATAGGGGGGGCAGTTGGGCAGCCCCAGCATTTT
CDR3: CASIGGAVGQPQHF

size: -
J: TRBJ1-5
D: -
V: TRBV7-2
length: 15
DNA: TGTGCCAGCAGCTTAGCGGACAGAGTCAATCAGCCCCAGCATTTT
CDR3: CASSLADRVNQPQHF

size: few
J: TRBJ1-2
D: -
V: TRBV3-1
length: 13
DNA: TGTGCCAGCAGCCAAGCCCCGTGGGATGGCTACACCTTC
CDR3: CASSQAPWDGYTF

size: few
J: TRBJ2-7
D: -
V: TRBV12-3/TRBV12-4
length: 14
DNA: TGTGCCAGCAGCCCAGGGACTGGACACTACGAGCAGTACTTC
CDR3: CASSPGTGHYEQYF

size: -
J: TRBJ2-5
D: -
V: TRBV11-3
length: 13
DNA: TGTGCCAGCAGCTCGAAACTAGTAGGGACCCAGTACTTC
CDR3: CASSSKLVGTQYF

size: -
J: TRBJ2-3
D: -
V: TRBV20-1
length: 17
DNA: TGCAGTGCTACTCCGGGACTTCGGGTTTCATACACAGATACGCAGTATTTT
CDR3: CSATPGLRVSYTDTQYF

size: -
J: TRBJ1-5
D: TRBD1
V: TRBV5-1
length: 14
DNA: TGCGCCAGCAGCCGGGACAGTGGCAATCAGCCCCAGCATTTT
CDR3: CASSRDSGNQPQHF

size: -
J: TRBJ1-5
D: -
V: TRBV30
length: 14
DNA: TGTGCCTGGACGCGCGAGTCAGAAAATCAGCCCCAGCATTTT
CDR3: CAWTRESENQPQHF

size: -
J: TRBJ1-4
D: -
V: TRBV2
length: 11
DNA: TGTGCCAGCAGTAATAATGAAAAACTGTTTTTT
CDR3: CASSNNEKLFF

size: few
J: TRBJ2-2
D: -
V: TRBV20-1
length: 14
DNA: TGCAGTGCTAGACCTTGGGGGCAGAGCGGGGAGCTGTTTTTT
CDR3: CSARPWGQSGELFF

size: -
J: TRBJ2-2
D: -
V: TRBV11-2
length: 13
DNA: TGTGCCAGCAGTTATAGGCGGACCGGGGAGCTGTTTTTT
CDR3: CASSYRRTGELFF

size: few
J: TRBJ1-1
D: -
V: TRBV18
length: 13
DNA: TGTGCCAGCACCCAGACACCGAACACTGAAGCTTTCTTT
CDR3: CASTQTPNTEAFF

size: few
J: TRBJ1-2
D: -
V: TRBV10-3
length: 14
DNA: TGTGCCATCAGTGGGGCAGGGCGTAACTATGGCTACACCTTC
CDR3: CAISGAGRNYGYTF

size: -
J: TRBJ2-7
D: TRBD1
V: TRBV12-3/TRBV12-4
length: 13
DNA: TGTGCCAGCAGTTCGACAGGGTCCTACGAGCAGTACTTC
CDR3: CASSSTGSYEQYF

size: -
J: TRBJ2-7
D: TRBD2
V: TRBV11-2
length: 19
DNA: TGTGCCAGCAGCTTATTAAGGGGTGGCGGCGGGGGATGGTCCTACGAGCAGTACTTC
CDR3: CASSLLRGGGGGWSYEQYF

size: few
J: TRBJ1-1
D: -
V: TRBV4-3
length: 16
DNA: TGCGCCAGCAGCCAATCCACGGGCTCGGGGAACACTGAAGCTTTCTTT
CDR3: CASSQSTGSGNTEAFF

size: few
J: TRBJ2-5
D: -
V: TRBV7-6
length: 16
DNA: TGTGCCAGCAGCTGGGGGGGGGCACCCCTCCAAGAGACCCAGTACTTC
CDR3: CASSWGGAPLQETQYF

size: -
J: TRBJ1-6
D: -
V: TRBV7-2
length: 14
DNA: TGTGCCAGCAGCTTACGAGGACGTAATTCACCCCTCCACTTT
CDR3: CASSLRGRNSPLHF

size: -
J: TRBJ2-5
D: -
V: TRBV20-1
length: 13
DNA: TGCAGTGCACGCCGGGACTGGCAAGAGACCCAGTACTTC
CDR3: CSARRDWQETQYF

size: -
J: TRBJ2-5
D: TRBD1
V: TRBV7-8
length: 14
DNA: TGTGCCAGCAGCCAAGACAGGGTTCAGGAGACCCAGTACTTC
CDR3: CASSQDRVQETQYF

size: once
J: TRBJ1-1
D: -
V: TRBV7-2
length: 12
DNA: TGTGCCAGCAGCTTCATGAACACTGAAGCTTTCTTT
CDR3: CASSFMNTEAFF

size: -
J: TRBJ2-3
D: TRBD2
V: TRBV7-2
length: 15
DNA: TGTGCCAGCAGCCCCGGGGGGGTAAGGGTAGATACGCAGTATTTT
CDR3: CASSPGGVRVDTQYF

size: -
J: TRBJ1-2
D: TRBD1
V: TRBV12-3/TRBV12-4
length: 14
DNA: TGTGCCAGCAGTTACGGCAGGGGGGACTATGGCTACACCTTC
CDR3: CASSYGRGDYGYTF

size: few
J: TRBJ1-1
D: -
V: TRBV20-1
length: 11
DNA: TGCAGTGCTACTCCTTGGGGTGAAGCTTTCTTT
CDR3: CSATPWGEAFF

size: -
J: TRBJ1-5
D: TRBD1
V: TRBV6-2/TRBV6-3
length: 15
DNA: TGTGCCAGCAGTTCGCAGGGGGCGTGGGGTCAGCCCCAGCATTTT
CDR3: CASSSQGAWGQPQHF

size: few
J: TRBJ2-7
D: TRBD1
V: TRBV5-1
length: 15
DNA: TGCGCCAGCAGCCTGCGGGGACAGGGGGAATACGAGCAGTACTTC
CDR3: CASSLRGQGEYEQYF

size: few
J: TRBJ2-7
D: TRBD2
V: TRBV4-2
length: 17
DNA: TGTGCCAGCAGCCAAGATCGGAGGACTAGCGTTCTCCACGAGCAGTACTTC
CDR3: CASSQDRRTSVLHEQYF

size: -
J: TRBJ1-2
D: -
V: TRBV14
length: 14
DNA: TGTGCCAGCAGCCAAGCCGACGGAAGCTATGGCTACACCTTC
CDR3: CASSQADGSYGYTF

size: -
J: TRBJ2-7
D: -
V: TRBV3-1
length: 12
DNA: TGTGCCAGCAGCTTCCAGTCCTACGAGCAGTACTTC
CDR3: CASSFQSYEQYF

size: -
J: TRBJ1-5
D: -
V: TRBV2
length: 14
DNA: TGTGCCAGCAGTCTAGGACGGGGAGATCAGCCCCAGCATTTT
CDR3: CASSLGRGDQPQHF

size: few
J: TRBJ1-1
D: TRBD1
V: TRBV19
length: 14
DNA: TGTGCCAGTAGTCCAACAGGGGGCGCCGGTGAAGCTTTCTTT
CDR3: CASSPTGGAGEAFF

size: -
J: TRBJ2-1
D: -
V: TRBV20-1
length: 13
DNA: TGCAGTGCCCGGGGAGACCCCTACAATGAGCAGTTCTTC
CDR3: CSARGDPYNEQFF

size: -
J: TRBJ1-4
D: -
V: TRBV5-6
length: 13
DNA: TGTGCCAGCAGCACGGGACGGAATGAAAAACTGTTTTTT
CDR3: CASSTGRNEKLFF

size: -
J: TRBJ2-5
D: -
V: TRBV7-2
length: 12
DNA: TGTGCCAGCAGTAGGAGCGTGGAGACCCAGTACTTC
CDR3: CASSRSVETQYF

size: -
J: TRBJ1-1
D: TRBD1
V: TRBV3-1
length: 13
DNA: TGTGCCAGCAGCCAAGGGACAGGGGGTCGGGCTTTCTTT
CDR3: CASSQGTGGRAFF

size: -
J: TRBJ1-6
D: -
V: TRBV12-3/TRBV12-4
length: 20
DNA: TGTGCCAGCAGTTCAAACAAAGGACTGCACCTGACCTCCTATAATTCACCCCTCCACTTT
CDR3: CASSSNKGLHLTSYNSPLHF

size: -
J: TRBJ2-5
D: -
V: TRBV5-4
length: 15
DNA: TGTGCCAGCAGCTTGGAAGGGCGGGGGCCGGGGGCCCAGTACTTC
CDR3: CASSLEGRGPGAQYF

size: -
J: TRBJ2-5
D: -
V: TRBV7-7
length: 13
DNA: TGTGCTAGCAGCTTTGGCAGGGGGGAGATCCAGTACTTC
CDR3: CASSFGRGEIQYF

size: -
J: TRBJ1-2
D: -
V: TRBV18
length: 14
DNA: TGTGCCAGCTCACCCGCACAACTTGACTATGGCTACACCTTC
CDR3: CASSPAQLDYGYTF

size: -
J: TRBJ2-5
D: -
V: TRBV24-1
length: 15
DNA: TGTGCCACCAGTGATCCAACGACAGGACGGGAGACCCAGTACTTC
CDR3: CATSDPTTGRETQYF

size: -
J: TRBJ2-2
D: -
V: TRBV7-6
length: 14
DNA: TGTGCCAGCAGCTTTTTAGACATCTCCGGGGAGCTGTTTTTT
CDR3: CASSFLDISGELFF

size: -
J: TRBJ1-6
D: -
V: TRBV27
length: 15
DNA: TGTGCCAGCAGTGCGCCGGGGCAGGTTAATTCACCCCTCCACTTT
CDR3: CASSAPGQVNSPLHF

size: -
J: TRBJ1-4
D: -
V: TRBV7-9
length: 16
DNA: TGTGCCAGCAGCTTAGCGGGGCAGGGAGACGGCAAAAAACTGTTTTTT
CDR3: CASSLAGQGDGKKLFF

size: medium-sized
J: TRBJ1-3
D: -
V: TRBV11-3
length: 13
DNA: TGTGCCAGCAGCCTTGGGACTACGAACACCATATATTTT
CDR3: CASSLGTTNTIYF

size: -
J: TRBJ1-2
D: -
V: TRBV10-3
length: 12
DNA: TGTGCCATCAAGGGGGGTAACTATGGCTACACCTTC
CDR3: CAIKGGNYGYTF

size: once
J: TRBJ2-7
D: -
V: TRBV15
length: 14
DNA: TGTGCCACCCGCCCAGGACTGATCTCCTACGAGCAGTACTTC
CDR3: CATRPGLISYEQYF

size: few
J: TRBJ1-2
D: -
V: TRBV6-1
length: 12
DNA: TGTGCCAGCATTATGGGAAACTATGGCTACACCTTC
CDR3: CASIMGNYGYTF

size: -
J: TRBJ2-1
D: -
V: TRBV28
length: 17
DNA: TGTGCCAGCAGCCCGCCTTTCAGGGGGGGCTCCTACAATGAGCAGTTCTTC
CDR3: CASSPPFRGGSYNEQFF

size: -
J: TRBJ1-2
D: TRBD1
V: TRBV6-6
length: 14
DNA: TGTGCCAGCAGTCGCCGGGACAGTAACTATGGCTACACCTTC
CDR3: CASSRRDSNYGYTF

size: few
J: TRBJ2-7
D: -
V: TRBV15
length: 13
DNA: TGTGCCACCAGCAAACCGACGGGAAACGAGCAGTACTTC
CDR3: CATSKPTGNEQYF